Detailed here is one T cell receptor (delta chain). Its target antigen remains unknown. Only one base separates this from a far larger clonotype, so it likely reflects a read error. The library was produced with multiplex PCR. A 32-plex assay, with primers for all 8 TRDV and 4 TRDJ genes spanning the CDR3, was used to amplify the genomic DNA. During 2 to 3 cycles of barcoding PCR, a 12-nucleotide UMI was attached, and a second PCR using Illumina adapter primers followed. AMPure XP beads were used to purify the libraries, whose quality was checked on a Fragment Analyzer using the HS NGS Fragment kit. Sequencing was run on an Illumina MiniSeq mid-output kit with approximately 21% PhiX and 150 cycles of paired-end reads. As for how the authors treated the data: MIGEC version 1.2.9 was used to process the reads, grouping reads by UMI and building error-corrected consensus sequences. Post-processing used modified VDJtools version 1.2.1 scripts and the tcR R package. TCRdb recomputed clones from the public reads with CATT; identical DNA rows were then combined. None of the V and J calls come from the authors' own analysis; TCRdb made them. The sample table records more than 700 delta-chain clones; roughly 29% of these occur just once. Clones ranked in the top ten supply about 45% of the sample.

The data are from a study of DNA immune sequencing with unique molecular identifiers (dated by TCRdb to the early 2020s). Notes on the research overall: Immunomagnetic cell separation was used to enrich gammadelta T cells from buffy coats, and the genomic DNA of the enriched gammadelta T cells was then sequenced. Fluorescence-activated cell sorting was used to enrich gammadelta T cells from the PBMC of nine to ten healthy individuals. The method was checked using synthetic reference molecules and blood samples from healthy people. To compare enriched and non-enriched samples, about 0.1 ug of enriched gammadelta T-cell DNA and about 1 ug of non-enriched PBMC DNA were sequenced. The study developed and validated an ultrasensitive DNA-based TRD repertoire sequencing method using PCR-introduced unique molecular identifiers. Donors were healthy individuals, with under eleven donors profiled from sorted peripheral blood gammadelta T cells. What the work shows at the level of the full study, not this receptor alone: The primer-based approach is unable to detect novel TRD sequences that the primers do not target. TRD repertoire diversity differed among healthy donors, and several donors were highly oligoclonal, with the top 5 clonotypes making up more than half of productive molecules. Among clonotypes in healthy donors, TRDV2 paired with TRDJ1 was identified as the most common TRD rearrangement.

The CDR3 covers 20 residues, taking in both the cysteine and the phenylalanine. Only the CDR3 DNA stays, 60 bases, in frame from base 1. Compared with germline, V lacks 5 bases and J lacks 3 bases; bases without a gene match: 23. Reading the germline V gene gives CDR1 GEAIGNYY and CDR2 EKD. The rearranged segments are TRDV2 and TRDJ1, and 10 bases in between align with TRDD3. The clonotype originates from a human donor in good health. The sample consisted of gamma-delta T cells enriched from blood buffy coat, or unenriched PBMCs (not recorded which). The base sequence is TGTGCCTGTGTCCCCGTACTGGGGGATGCGAAAGGGAGAGGACCCGATAAACTCATCTTT. Its coded protein is CACVPVLGDAKGRGPDKLIF.